The 24 T cell receptor beta chains below come from one sample, sequenced in a study of T cell changes during pregnancy in multiple sclerosis. Sequenced by immunoSEQ multiplex PCR; TCRdb stores in-frame clones only, minus some. The sample yields about 56,000 clones, around nine tenths seen once. Sequenced input: peripheral blood from another person, used as feeder cells. The receptors shown here come from a human donor whose cells served as feeder cells for cultures in a pregnancy study.

Only a few counts were recorded for this clone. The rearrangement joins TRBV2 to TRBJ1-2; D is perhaps TRBD1 (5 bases). The CDR3 loop spans 17 amino acids. V lost 4 bases, J lost 0 bases, and 18 bases lay in between. The germline gives CDR1 SNHLY, CDR2 FYNNEI. The CDR3 protein is CASSGNQGGEANYGYTF. The CDR3 region has the DNA TGTGCCAGCAGTGGTAACCAGGGTGGGGAAGCTAACTATGGCTACACCTTC.

This chain links TRBV9 with TRBJ2-7, with D possibly matching TRBD1 (5 bases). The CDR3 is made up of 14 amino acids. The germline V and J ends were trimmed by 0 bases and 2 bases, with 9 bases remaining between them. Germline V gene data show CDR1 as SGDLS and CDR2 as YYNGEE. CDR3 protein: CASSVEGNPYEQYF. The CDR3, as DNA: TGTGCCAGCAGCGTAGAGGGGAACCCCTACGAGCAGTACTTC.

The chain links TRBV20-1 to TRBJ2-1, with unresolved D. The CDR3 totals 11 residues. Trimming cost V 7 bases and J 6 bases, with 10 bases left between them. Germline loops: CDR1 DFQATT, CDR2 SNEGSKA (reference sequence). CDR3 in DNA: TGCAGTGGCAGCTGGGGCAATGAGCAGTTCTTC. Its translation: CSGSWGNEQFF.

The rearrangement uses TRBV18 and TRBJ2-1; 10 bases agree with TRBD2. This CDR3 comprises 15 residues. Germline CDR1 reads KGHSH; CDR2 reads LQKENI. Trimming removed 5 bases from V and 4 bases from J; junction bases left unmatched: 5. As DNA, the CDR3 is TGTGCCAGCTCAAAGGGACTAGCGAATTACAATGAGCAGTTCTTC. It encodes CASSKGLANYNEQFF.

V usage is TRBV20-1 and J usage is TRBJ1-2; D is unresolved. This CDR3 comprises 11 residues. Between the trimmed V and J ends, which lost 6 bases and 3 bases, there was a span of 8 bases. Germline CDR1 and CDR2: DFQATT and SNEGSKA (reference sequence). CDR3 loop: CSAPWDYGYTF. The CDR3, as DNA: TGCAGTGCGCCTTGGGACTATGGCTACACCTTC.

The chain couples TRBV7-3 to TRBJ2-3; perhaps D is TRBD1 or TRBD2 (5 bases each). This CDR3 has 16 residues. V lost 3 bases to trimming and J lost 4 bases, with 17 bases between them. Germline CDR1 and CDR2: SGHTA and FQGTGA. The CDR3 DNA reads TGTGCCAGCAGCTTCGGGGCTCCTCTAAAAGCAGATACGCAGTATTTT. Residues: CASSFGAPLKADTQYF.

The chain employs TRBV6-5 and TRBJ1-2; TRBD1 matches at 7 bases. Per germline, CDR1 MNHEY and CDR2 SVGAGI. J gave up 8 bases and V 5 bases, and 11 bases lay outside the gene matches. The CDR3 spans 14 residues. The CDR3 protein is CASSLQGGAQGYTF. The DNA for the CDR3 is TGTGCCAGCAGTCTCCAGGGGGGGGCTCAGGGCTACACCTTC.

V usage is TRBV5-6 and J usage is TRBJ2-5; D tentatively fits TRBD1 or TRBD2 (5 bases each). The CDR3 totals 14 residues. Germline loops: CDR1 SGHDT, CDR2 YYEEEE. V was shortened by 2 bases and J by 11 bases, with 19 bases between the two germline ends. The CDR3 DNA follows: TGTGCCAGCAGCTTTGCCAGCCGGGACGGTGAGCAGTACTTC. Translation: CASSFASRDGEQYF.

The V call is TRBV6-1, the J call TRBJ1-4; D is undetermined. This CDR3 comprises 17 residues. Per the germline V gene, CDR1 is MNHNS and CDR2 is SASEGT. Trimming took 7 bases from V and 1 from J, leaving 19 bases between them. CDR3 DNA sequence: TGTGCCAGCACTCAAGCCCATGGGATAGAAACTAATGAAAAACTGTTTTTT. Translation: CASTQAHGIETNEKLFF.

The CDR3 here is CASQSRSYNEQFF. CDR3 nucleotide sequence: TGTGCCAGCCAGAGCAGGTCCTACAATGAGCAGTTCTTC. This chain uses TRBV9 with TRBJ2-1, with D unclear. The germline V and J ends were trimmed by 7 bases and 1 base, with 9 bases remaining between them. Germline V gene data show CDR1 as SGDLS and CDR2 as YYNGEE. The CDR3 has 13 residues.

The chain is built from TRBV2 and TRBJ1-1; 7 bases fit TRBD1. This CDR3 comprises 12 residues. Trimming removed 5 bases from V and 4 bases from J; junction bases left unmatched: 1. Germline loops: CDR1 SNHLY, CDR2 FYNNEI. In DNA, the CDR3 is TGTGCCAGCAGTTGGACAGGCACTGAAGCTTTCTTT. It yields the protein CASSWTGTEAFF.

This chain links TRBV4-3 with TRBJ2-7; D is undetermined. V lost 0 bases, J lost 3 bases, and 9 bases lay in between. From germline, CDR1 is LGHNA and CDR2 YSLEER. This CDR3 region has 14 residues. CDR3 in amino acids: CASSQDRRGYEQYF. The DNA for the CDR3 is TGCGCCAGCAGCCAAGACCGGAGAGGCTACGAGCAGTACTTC.

The chain links TRBV5-1 to TRBJ2-1; 13 bases align to TRBD2. CDR1 is SGHRS and CDR2 is YFSETQ in the germline V gene. The CDR3 is 18 amino acids. The trim removed 0 bases at V and 5 bases at J, leaving 8 bases unmatched. The CDR3 nucleotides are TGCGCCAGCAGCTTGGGAAGGACTAGCGGGAGCGCTGACAATGAGCAGTTCTTC. It yields the protein CASSLGRTSGSADNEQFF.

The chain is built from TRBV14 and TRBJ2-1, with a weak D call TRBD1 (5 bases). This CDR3 has 17 amino acids. V shed 4 bases and J shed 4 bases, with 20 bases lying between them. Germline V gene sequence: CDR1 SGHDN, CDR2 FVKESK. CDR3 protein: CASSRAPGSVVYNEQFF. CDR3 bases: TGTGCCAGCAGCCGAGCTCCAGGGTCCGTTGTGTACAATGAGCAGTTCTTC.

The chain joins TRBV5-4 to TRBJ1-2; D ambiguous. Germline V gene sequence: CDR1 SGHNT, CDR2 YYREEE (reference sequence). With 3 bases removed from V and 6 bases from J, the gap between germline ends came to 18 bases. This CDR3 is 15 amino acids long. CDR3 protein: CASSSRGRMGDGYTF. CDR3 coding DNA: TGTGCCAGCAGCTCACGCGGACGCATGGGTGATGGCTACACCTTC.

V and J are TRBV19 and TRBJ1-1, with no clear D. In germline, CDR1 is LNHDA, CDR2 SQIVND (reference sequence). The CDR3 consists of 13 residues. Trimming removed 0 bases from V and 11 bases from J, with 13 bases in between. CDR3 DNA sequence: TGTGCCAGTAGTATAGAGGCGGTACCGGAGGCTTTCTTT. This translates into CASSIEAVPEAFF.

The chain combines TRBV6-1 with TRBJ2-7; maybe TRBD2 (6 bases). V dropped 11 bases and J dropped 7 bases, with 21 bases sitting between them. Germline CDR1 and CDR2: MNHNS and SASEGT. The CDR3 is made up of 13 amino acids. CDR3 protein: CAGSHGGRGEQYF. CDR3 sequence (DNA): TGTGCCGGCTCGCACGGCGGTCGGGGGGAGCAGTACTTC.

This clone was observed once. This chain uses TRBV5-1 with TRBJ2-1; D not certain. V gave up 4 bases and J gave up 0 bases, with 11 bases separating them. Germline assignment: CDR1 SGHRS and CDR2 YFSETQ. The CDR3 is 15 amino acids. The CDR3 reads CASSAETSSYNEQFF. CDR3 DNA: TGCGCCAGCAGCGCCGAGACGAGCTCCTACAATGAGCAGTTCTTC.

This clone was picked up a small number of times. The rearrangement joins TRBV7-6 to TRBJ2-1; 8 nucleotides align to TRBD2. Germline lookup yields CDR1 SGHVS and CDR2 FNYEAQ. The CDR3 length is 13 residues. Germline trimming cut 5 bases from V and 6 bases from J; bases unmatched to any gene: 3. For the CDR3, the DNA is TGTGCCAGCAGCGCCGGGACTAGCAATGAGCAGTTCTTC. Translation gives CASSAGTSNEQFF.

The J gene is TRBJ2-7, the V gene TRBV2; D unresolved. This CDR3 has 13 amino acids. Looked up from germline, CDR1 is SNHLY and CDR2 is FYNNEI. V was shortened by 0 bases and J by 4 bases, with 7 bases between the two germline ends. CDR3 nucleotides: TGTGCCAGCAGTGAAGCCCCGGATTACGAGCAGTACTTC. This translates into CASSEAPDYEQYF.

This clone was observed once. V usage is TRBV11-1 and J usage is TRBJ2-3; TRBD1 matches at 9 bases. Germline V gene data show CDR1 as SGHAT and CDR2 as FQDESV (reference sequence). The length of the CDR3 is 16 residues. The V gene end was trimmed by 5 bases and the J gene end by 3 bases; junction bases not matched to a gene: 9. The CDR3 reads CASSAGQGTSTDTQYF. CDR3 nucleotide sequence: TGTGCCAGCAGCGCGGGACAGGGCACTTCAACAGATACGCAGTATTTT.

This sequence joins TRBV6-1 and TRBJ1-2, with D possibly TRBD1 on 6 matching bases. Germline CDR1 MNHNS, CDR2 SASEGT. V was trimmed by 6 bases and J by 4 bases, leaving 18 bases between them. There are 15 residues in the CDR3. DNA for the CDR3: TGTGCCAGCAGGTTTAACCGGGACAACATCTATGGCTACACCTTC. Translation gives CASRFNRDNIYGYTF.

The J gene is TRBJ1-3, the V gene TRBV19, with D hard to call. This CDR3 is built from 13 residues. Germline values: CDR1 LNHDA, CDR2 SQIVND (reference sequence). The V and J ends lost 7 bases and 0 bases respectively, with 7 bases between them. The CDR3: CASTRPSGNTIYF. The CDR3 region has the DNA TGTGCCAGTACGCGCCCCTCTGGAAACACCATATATTTT.

In this sample, this clone turned up a few times. The chain has TRBV5-1 and TRBJ2-7, with 7 bases aligning to TRBD1. CDR3 length equals 16 residues. Per germline, CDR1 SGHRS and CDR2 YFSETQ. The J segment lost 3 bases and the V segment lost 3 bases, leaving 12 bases of the junction unmatched. CDR3 protein: CASSSYSRDRDYEQYF. DNA of the CDR3: TGCGCCAGCAGCTCATACTCCAGGGACAGAGACTACGAGCAGTACTTC.